The TCR beta chain described here comes from a study of cytomegalovirus exposure and HLA in healthy donors. Study findings and constraints: An analysis was carried out later, and it reportedly showed fewer N-insertions in an Asian-associated ancestry cluster than the approximately 660-donor mean. Presence/absence analysis assumed near-uniform sequencing depth across donors. Cytomegalovirus status, reportedly, was diagnosed with high specificity and sensitivity by the classifier.

Per the germline V gene, CDR1 is MDHEN and CDR2 is SYDVKM. This CDR3 has 15 amino acids. V lost 5 bases and J 0 bases, leaving 14 bases between the germline ends. Comments on this clone: What it binds is unknown.

PCR was performed using 60 Vbeta and 13 Jbeta primers. Sequenced by immunoSEQ multiplex PCR; TCRdb stores in-frame clones only, minus some. The sample holds roughly 190,000 clones, roughly 80% seen once. Sequences were obtained from PBMCs. This chain connects TRBV28 to TRBJ2-7, with a weak D call TRBD2 (6 bases). The TCR sequence derives from a man aged 40-49 years in good health and CMV-seropositive. The DNA of the CDR3 is TGTGCCAGCAGTCCTTGGGACGGGGGCTCCTACGAGCAGTACTTC. Its protein product is CASSPWDGGSYEQYF.